This T cell receptor (beta chain) is drawn from a study of blood T cell repertoires in COVID-19. Looking at the study overall: Specimens from acute and convalescent COVID-19 originated in the United States, Italy and Spain. Sources were T cells, B-cell-depleted T cells, or PBMCs; the material itself was cDNA or gDNA.

Authors' analysis steps: Reference gene primer amplification in the assay estimated nucleated cell counts. The data were produced by immunoSEQ multiplex PCR, yet TCRdb's version contains in-frame clones alone and is incomplete. V and J calls and clone size are copied from that table; D and trimming were computed from the DNA. The sample yields about 220,000 clones, roughly 80% seen once. This CDR3 is 12 amino acids long. Germline-derived CDR1 and CDR2 are SNHLY and FYNNEI. V lost 2 bases and J 2 bases, leaving 3 bases between the germline ends. This receptor was obtained from a man aged 25-40 years with active or convalescent COVID-19. The sample consisted of peripheral blood. V gene TRBV2 combines with J gene TRBJ1-1, with D uncertain. The CDR3 sequence is CASSELNTEAFF. The CDR3 DNA is TGTGCCAGCAGTGAACTTAACACTGAAGCTTTCTTT.